One and the same sample provided the 24 T cell receptor beta chains below, sequenced in a study of Ad26.COV2.S vaccination and SARS-CoV-2 variants. Profiled with immunoSEQ multiplex PCR; TCRdb holds only in-frame clones, not every one. This table has more than 350,000 clones, around 90% appearing once. Sample treatment: about 20 received Ad26.COV2.S at low or high dose, single or two shots; roughly five received placebo; per-sample allocation not given. Specimens were obtained on day 63 following the first vaccine or placebo injection. Sequenced material: peripheral blood, taken in a trial of Ad26.COV2.S vaccine versus placebo. The receptor source for this set is a person between 18 and 59 years old who received the Ad26.COV2.S COVID-19 vaccine or a placebo.

The gene calls are TRBV5-6 and TRBJ2-3; D call uncertain. The CDR3 runs to 13 residues. The V and J ends lost 1 base and 4 bases respectively, with 7 bases between them. Germline assignment: CDR1 SGHDT and CDR2 YYEEEE. The CDR3 bases are TGTGCCAGCAGCTTGCAGGCGGCAGATACGCAGTATTTT. It translates to CASSLQAADTQYF. The entire variable domain, with the rest obtained from reference TRBV5-6 and TRBJ2-3, is as follows: DAGVTQSPTHLIKTRGQQVTLRCSPKSGHDTVSWYQQALGQGPQFIFQYYEEEERQRGNFPDRFSGHQFPNYSSELNVNALLLGDSALYLCASSLQAADTQYFGPGTRLTVL.

The chain couples TRBV18 to TRBJ1-2, with D perhaps matching TRBD1 (5 bases). This CDR3 spans 14 amino acids. Trimming pared 4 bases from V and 4 bases from J, leaving 13 bases between. Looked up from germline, CDR1 is KGHSH and CDR2 is LQKENI. The CDR3 reads CASSRGADGYGYTF. The CDR3 DNA reads TGTGCCAGCTCACGCGGGGCGGACGGCTATGGCTACACCTTC.

This sequence joins TRBV5-6 and TRBJ2-1, with D possibly TRBD1 on 5 matching bases. Trimming removed 4 bases from V and 3 bases from J, with 11 bases in between. Germline values: CDR1 SGHDT, CDR2 YYEEEE. The CDR3 loop spans 14 amino acids. CDR3 sequence reads: CASSPVDSYNEQFF. CDR3 sequence (DNA): TGTGCCAGCAGCCCCGTCGACAGCTACAATGAGCAGTTCTTC. Using reference TRBV5-6 and TRBJ2-1 for the parts outside the CDR3, the full variable domain is DAGVTQSPTHLIKTRGQQVTLRCSPKSGHDTVSWYQQALGQGPQFIFQYYEEEERQRGNFPDRFSGHQFPNYSSELNVNALLLGDSALYLCASSPVDSYNEQFFGPGTRLTVL.

The J gene is TRBJ1-6, the V gene TRBV30, with a possible D match to TRBD1 (5 bases). Germline V CDR1 and CDR2: GTSNPN, SVGIG (reference sequence). Trimming removed 6 bases at V and 5 bases at J, with 17 bases between. The CDR3 loop spans 15 amino acids. The CDR3 region has the DNA TGTGCCTGCCTCAACCCTCCGGGACATAATTCACCCCTCCACTTT. It yields the protein CACLNPPGHNSPLHF.

With respect to this clone: Germline is not matched at one junction end, which may reflect a read error. The rearrangement uses TRBV5-4 and TRBJ2-3, with TRBD1 matching over 9 bases. This CDR3 contains 12 residues. Germline CDR1 SGHNT, CDR2 YYREEE (reference sequence). CDR3 DNA sequence: TGTGCCAGCAGTTTGGGACAGGGAACGCAGTATTTT. Amino acids: CASSLGQGTQYF.

The chain uses TRBV27 and TRBJ2-7; tentatively, D is TRBD1 (5 bases). V shed 4 bases and J shed 7 bases, with 17 bases lying between them. The CDR3 runs 14 residues. Germline-derived CDR1 and CDR2 are MNHEY and SMNVEV (reference sequence). DNA for the CDR3: TGTGCCAGCAGTTCGCAGGGTGCCCTTGGGGAGCAGTACTTC. This translates into CASSSQGALGEQYF.

The rearrangement links TRBV10-3 to TRBJ1-4, with 7 bases lining up with TRBD1. The CDR3 consists of 16 residues. The J segment lost 5 bases and the V segment lost 6 bases, leaving 12 bases of the junction unmatched. CDR1 is ENHRY and CDR2 is SYGVKD in the germline V gene. The CDR3 loop reads CAISGGGGNSNEKLFF. CDR3 coding DNA: TGTGCCATCAGCGGAGGGGGCGGGAACTCCAATGAAAAACTGTTTTTT.

This sequence joins TRBV5-4 and TRBJ2-5, with D uncertain. The CDR3 loop spans 14 amino acids. The germline gives CDR1 SGHNT, CDR2 YYREEE (reference sequence). The V gene lost 1 base and the J gene lost 0 bases, with 7 bases spanning the gap. The CDR3 region is CASSLRAHQETQYF. Written as DNA, the CDR3 is TGTGCCAGCAGCTTGCGGGCACACCAAGAGACCCAGTACTTC.

The rearrangement links TRBV27 to TRBJ2-4, with D perhaps given as TRBD1 or TRBD2 (5 bases each). This CDR3 has 13 amino acids. Germline V gene data show CDR1 as MNHEY and CDR2 as SMNVEV (reference sequence). V shed 4 bases and J shed 6 bases, with 10 bases lying between them. This CDR3 is CASSWGRGNIQYF. The CDR3 DNA follows: TGTGCCAGCAGTTGGGGACGGGGAAACATTCAGTACTTC.

V and J are TRBV28 and TRBJ1-1, with 8 bases fitting TRBD1. The V and J ends lost 2 bases and 6 bases, in that order; junction bases with no gene match: 8. This CDR3 has 15 residues. Germline CDR1 is MDHEN and CDR2 is SYDVKM. The CDR3 is CASSLGGTGPPEAFF. The CDR3 nucleotides are TGTGCCAGCAGTTTAGGAGGGACAGGCCCCCCTGAAGCTTTCTTT.

This chain connects TRBV7-9 to TRBJ1-1; D unresolved. Trimming removed 1 base from V and 10 bases from J, with 16 bases in between. The CDR3 is 14 amino acids. Per germline, CDR1 SEHNR and CDR2 FQNEAQ (reference sequence). The DNA for the CDR3 is TGTGCCAGCAGCTTAGTTCAGCCTGGAGCCGGAGCTTTCTTT. This sequence encodes CASSLVQPGAGAFF.

This chain uses TRBV30 with TRBJ2-7, with 7 bases fitting TRBD1. The CDR3 spans 14 residues. With 0 bases clipped from V and 4 bases from J, the junction kept 6 bases outside the gene matches. Germline CDR1 and CDR2: GTSNPN and SVGIG (reference sequence). CDR3 nucleotide sequence: TGTGCCTGGAGTGTAGACAGGGTTTCTTACGAGCAGTACTTC. The encoded protein is CAWSVDRVSYEQYF.

The chain has TRBV27 and TRBJ2-7; D is possibly TRBD2 (6 bases). V lost 2 bases to trimming and J lost 3 bases, with 20 bases between them. This CDR3 comprises 17 residues. Germline V CDR1 and CDR2: MNHEY, SMNVEV (reference sequence). CDR3 bases: TGTGCCAGCAGTTTAGGTCCCGGGGGACCGGCCATCTACGAGCAGTACTTC. This encodes CASSLGPGGPAIYEQYF.

This clone was found once. The chain uses TRBV7-2 and TRBJ2-7, with D uncertain. Trimming left V 3 bases short and J 6 bases short, with 15 bases between. Germline V lookup: CDR1 SGHTA, CDR2 FQGNSA. The CDR3 has 14 amino acids. In nucleotides, the CDR3 is TGTGCCAGCAGCTTCACTTCCCTAAGTCGCGAGCAGTACTTC. Translation: CASSFTSLSREQYF. Supplemented by reference TRBV7-2 and TRBJ2-7, the full variable domain reads GAGVSQSPSNKVTEKGKDVELRCDPISGHTALYWYRQSLGQGLEFLIYFQGNSAPDKSGLPSDRFSAERTGGSVSTLTIQRTQQEDSAVYLCASSFTSLSREQYFGPGTRLTVT.

The V and J genes are TRBV2 and TRBJ1-1; TRBD1 might be the D (5 bases). This CDR3 spans 13 amino acids. Germline-derived CDR1 and CDR2 are SNHLY and FYNNEI. V shed 6 bases and J shed 5 bases, with 13 bases lying between them. The CDR3 nucleotides are TGTGCCAGCAGGGCCCGGGGGTGGACTGAAGCTTTCTTT. Translated, it gives CASRARGWTEAFF. The full variable domain, completed using reference TRBV2 and TRBJ1-1, is EPEVTQTPSHQVTQMGQEVILRCVPISNHLYFYWYRQILGQKVEFLVSFYNNEISEKSEIFDDQFSVERPDGSNFTLKIRSTKLEDSAMYFCASRARGWTEAFFGQGTRLTVV.

V gene TRBV6-6 combines with J gene TRBJ2-1; TRBD1 might be the D (6 bases). The germline V gene encodes CDR1 MNHNY and CDR2 SVGAGI (reference sequence). Trimming left V 6 bases short and J 8 bases short, with 14 bases between. This CDR3 has 13 amino acids. The CDR3 DNA follows: TGTGCCAGCAGGAAACAGGGTTCGGATGAGCAGTTCTTC. It codes for CASRKQGSDEQFF.

This clone was observed once. V and J are TRBV7-9 and TRBJ1-5, with D tentatively TRBD1 (6 bases). Trimming took 1 base from V and 5 from J, leaving 21 bases between them. Germline V lookup: CDR1 SEHNR, CDR2 FQNEAQ (reference sequence). The length of the CDR3 is 18 residues. In DNA, the CDR3 is TGTGCCAGCAGCTTAGGGGGGCAGACCTACTTGAATGATCAGCCCCAGCATTTT. This sequence encodes CASSLGGQTYLNDQPQHF.

The V call is TRBV9, the J call TRBJ2-3, with TRBD2 identical over 9 bases. CDR1 is SGDLS, CDR2 YYNGEE, per germline. The CDR3 extends over 14 amino acids. J lost 6 bases, V lost 3 bases, and 5 bases had no gene match. CDR3: CASSGLAARDTQYF. The CDR3 DNA reads as TGTGCCAGCAGCGGACTAGCGGCTCGGGATACGCAGTATTTT.

The CDR3 here is CASSLQWTSGRPLSSYNEQFF. As DNA, the CDR3 is TGCGCCAGCAGCCTACAATGGACTAGCGGGAGGCCCCTCAGCTCCTACAATGAGCAGTTCTTC. The chain couples TRBV5-1 to TRBJ2-1; 14 nucleotides line up with TRBD2. The CDR3 length is 21 residues. Germline CDR1 and CDR2: SGHRS and YFSETQ. V shed 4 bases, J shed 0 bases, and the junction held 15 bases outside the gene matches.

The chain carries TRBV5-1 and TRBJ2-1; 7 bases are a match to TRBD1. Germline V gene sequence: CDR1 SGHRS, CDR2 YFSETQ. V trimming: 5 bases; J trimming: 1 base; junction bases outside the gene matches: 3. This CDR3 is 14 amino acids long. The CDR3 is CASSRQGSYNEQFF. CDR3 DNA sequence: TGCGCCAGCAGTCGACAGGGATCCTACAATGAGCAGTTCTTC.

The genes are TRBV24-1 and TRBJ1-3; D uncertain. V was clipped by 4 bases and J by 4 bases, with 1 base between them. Germline CDR1 reads KGHDR; CDR2 reads SFDVKD. CDR3 size: 11 residues. CDR3 DNA sequence: TGTGCCACCAGTGACGGAAACACCATATATTTT. Translating it yields CATSDGNTIYF.

The chain links TRBV28 to TRBJ1-5; D possibly corresponds to TRBD1 (6 bases). The V and J ends lost 6 bases and 6 bases respectively, with 15 bases between them. Germline V gene data show CDR1 as MDHEN and CDR2 as SYDVKM. There are 14 residues in the CDR3. The chain's CDR3 is CASRWGGSGQPQHF. Written as DNA, the CDR3 is TGTGCCAGCAGGTGGGGGGGCTCGGGTCAGCCCCAGCATTTT.

This chain links TRBV18 with TRBJ2-1; 11 bases agree with TRBD2. Germline loops: CDR1 KGHSH, CDR2 LQKENI. V lost 3 bases and J lost 4; bases outside the gene matches: 5. The CDR3 is 16 residues long. The CDR3 loop is CASSPQLAGAYNEQFF. CDR3 DNA sequence: TGTGCCAGCTCACCTCAACTAGCGGGAGCTTACAATGAGCAGTTCTTC.

The V and J genes are TRBV10-3 and TRBJ2-5; no clear D gene. Germline CDR1 ENHRY, CDR2 SYGVKD. V lost 0 bases, J lost 0 bases, and 2 bases lay in between. The CDR3 loop spans 13 amino acids. The CDR3 reads CAISESYQETQYF. DNA for the CDR3: TGTGCCATCAGTGAGTCGTACCAAGAGACCCAGTACTTC.